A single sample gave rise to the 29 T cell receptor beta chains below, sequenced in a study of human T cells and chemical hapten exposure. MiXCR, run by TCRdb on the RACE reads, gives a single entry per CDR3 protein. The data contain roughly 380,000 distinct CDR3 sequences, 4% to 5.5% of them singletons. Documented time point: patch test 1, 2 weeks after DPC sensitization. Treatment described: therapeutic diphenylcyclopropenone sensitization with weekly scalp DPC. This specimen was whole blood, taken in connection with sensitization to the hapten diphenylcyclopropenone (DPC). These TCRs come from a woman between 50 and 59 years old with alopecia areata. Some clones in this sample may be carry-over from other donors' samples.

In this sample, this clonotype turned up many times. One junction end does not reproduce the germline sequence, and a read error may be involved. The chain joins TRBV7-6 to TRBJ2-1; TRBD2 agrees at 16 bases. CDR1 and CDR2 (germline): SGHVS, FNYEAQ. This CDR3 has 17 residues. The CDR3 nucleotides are TGTGCCAGCAGCCCGGGACTAGCGGGGGGGTCCTTCAATGAGCAGTTCTTC. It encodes CASSPGLAGGSFNEQFF. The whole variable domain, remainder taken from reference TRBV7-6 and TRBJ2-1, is GAGVSQSPRYKVTKRGQDVALRCDPISGHVSLYWYRQALGQGPEFLTYFNYEAQQDKSGLPNDRFSAERPEGSISTLTIQRTEQRDSAMYRCASSPGLAGGSFNEQFFGPGTRLTVL.

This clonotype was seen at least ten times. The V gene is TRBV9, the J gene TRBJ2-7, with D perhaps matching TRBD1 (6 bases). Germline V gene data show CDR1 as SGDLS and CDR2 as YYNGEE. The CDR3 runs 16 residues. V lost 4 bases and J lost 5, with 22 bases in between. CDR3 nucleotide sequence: TGTGCCAGCAGCCCCCGGGACAACCGTGGTGGCCACGAGCAGTACTTC. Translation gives CASSPRDNRGGHEQYF.

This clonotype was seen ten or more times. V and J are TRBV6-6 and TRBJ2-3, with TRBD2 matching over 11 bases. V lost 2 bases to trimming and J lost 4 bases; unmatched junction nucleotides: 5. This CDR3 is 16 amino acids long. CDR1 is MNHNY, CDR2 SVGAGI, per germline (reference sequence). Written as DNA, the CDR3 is TGTGCCAGCAGTTACCGGGGTAGCGGGGGGGCAGATACGCAGTATTTT. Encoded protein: CASSYRGSGGADTQYF.

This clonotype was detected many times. CDR3 sequence: CSARDLTGEVYTDTQYF. CDR3 bases: TGCAGTGCTAGAGATCTAACGGGGGAGGTTTATACAGATACGCAGTATTTT. This rearrangement joins TRBV20-1 to TRBJ2-3; TRBD2 is a possible D gene (6 bases). Germline V gene lookup returns CDR1 DFQATT and CDR2 SNEGSKA (reference sequence). The CDR3 consists of 17 residues. V was cut by 0 bases and J by 3 bases, with 19 bases left in between.

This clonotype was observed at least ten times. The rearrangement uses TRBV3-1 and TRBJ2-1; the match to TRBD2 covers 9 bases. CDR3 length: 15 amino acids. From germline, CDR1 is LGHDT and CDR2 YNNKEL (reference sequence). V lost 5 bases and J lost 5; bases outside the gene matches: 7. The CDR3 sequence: CASSGQREANNEQFF. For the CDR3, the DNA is TGTGCCAGCAGCGGGCAGCGGGAGGCCAACAATGAGCAGTTCTTC.

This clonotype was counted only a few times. CDR3 region: CSVSDRNYGYTF. CDR3 nucleotide sequence: TGCAGTGTTTCGGACAGGAACTATGGCTACACCTTC. V usage is TRBV20-1 and J usage is TRBJ1-2, with 7 bases fitting TRBD1. The CDR3 spans 12 residues. Germline V gene sequence: CDR1 DFQATT, CDR2 SNEGSKA (reference sequence). The V segment lost 7 bases and the J segment 2 bases; nucleotides outside the gene matches: 4.

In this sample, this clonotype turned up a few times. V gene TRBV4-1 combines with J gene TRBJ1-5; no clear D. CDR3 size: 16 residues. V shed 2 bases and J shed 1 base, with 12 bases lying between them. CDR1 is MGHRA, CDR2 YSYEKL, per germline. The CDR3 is CASSQRWGGSNQPQHF. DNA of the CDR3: TGCGCCAGCAGCCAACGATGGGGTGGAAGCAATCAGCCCCAGCATTTT.

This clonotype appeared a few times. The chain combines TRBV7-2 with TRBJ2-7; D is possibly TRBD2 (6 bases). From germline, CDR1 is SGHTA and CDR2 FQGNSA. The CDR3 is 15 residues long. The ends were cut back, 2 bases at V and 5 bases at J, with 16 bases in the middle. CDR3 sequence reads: CASSLSQGTLNEQYF. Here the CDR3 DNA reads TGTGCCAGCAGCTTATCTCAAGGGACTCTGAACGAGCAGTACTTC.

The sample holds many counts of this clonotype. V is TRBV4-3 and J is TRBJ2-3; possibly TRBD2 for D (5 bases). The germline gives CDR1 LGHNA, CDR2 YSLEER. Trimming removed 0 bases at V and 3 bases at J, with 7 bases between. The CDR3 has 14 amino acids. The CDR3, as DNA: TGCGCCAGCAGCCAAGAAGGCGGGACAGATACGCAGTATTTT. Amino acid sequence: CASSQEGGTDTQYF.

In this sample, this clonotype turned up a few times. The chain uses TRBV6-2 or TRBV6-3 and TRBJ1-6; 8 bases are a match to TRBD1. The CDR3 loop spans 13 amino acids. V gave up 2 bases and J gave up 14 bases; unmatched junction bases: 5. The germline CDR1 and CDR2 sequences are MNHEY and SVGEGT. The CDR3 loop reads CASSYKDREALHF. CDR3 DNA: TGTGCCAGCAGTTACAAGGACAGGGAGGCCCTCCACTTT.

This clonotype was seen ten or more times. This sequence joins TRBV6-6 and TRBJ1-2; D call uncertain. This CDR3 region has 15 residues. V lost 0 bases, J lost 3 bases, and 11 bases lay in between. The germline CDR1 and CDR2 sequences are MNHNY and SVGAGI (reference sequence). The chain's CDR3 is CASSYSMLADYGYTF. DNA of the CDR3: TGTGCCAGCAGTTACTCCATGTTAGCGGACTATGGCTACACCTTC.

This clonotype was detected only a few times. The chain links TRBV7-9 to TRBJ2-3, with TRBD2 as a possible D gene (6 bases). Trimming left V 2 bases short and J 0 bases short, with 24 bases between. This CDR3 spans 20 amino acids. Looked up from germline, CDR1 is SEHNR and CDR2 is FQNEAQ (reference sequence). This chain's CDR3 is CASSLKRRVADASSTDTQYF. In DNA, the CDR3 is TGTGCCAGCAGCTTAAAGAGAAGGGTAGCGGACGCTTCTAGCACAGATACGCAGTATTTT.

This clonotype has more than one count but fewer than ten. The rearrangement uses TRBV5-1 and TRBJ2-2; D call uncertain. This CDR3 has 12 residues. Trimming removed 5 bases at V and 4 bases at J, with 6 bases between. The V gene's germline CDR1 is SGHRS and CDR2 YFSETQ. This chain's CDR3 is CASRSSTGELFF. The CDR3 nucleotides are TGCGCCAGCAGATCTTCCACCGGGGAGCTGTTTTTT.

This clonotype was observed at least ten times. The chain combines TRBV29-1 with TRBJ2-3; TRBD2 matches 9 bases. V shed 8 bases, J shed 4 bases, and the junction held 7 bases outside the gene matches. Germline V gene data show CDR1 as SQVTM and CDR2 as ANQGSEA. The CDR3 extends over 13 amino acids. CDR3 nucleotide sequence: TGCAGCTCTGGGTTAGCGGGGGCAGATACGCAGTATTTT. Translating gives CSSGLAGADTQYF.

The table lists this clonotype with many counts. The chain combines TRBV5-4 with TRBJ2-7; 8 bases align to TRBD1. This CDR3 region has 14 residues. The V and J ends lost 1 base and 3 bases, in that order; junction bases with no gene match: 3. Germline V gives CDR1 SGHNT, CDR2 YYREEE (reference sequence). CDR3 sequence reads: CASSLRGQDYEQYF. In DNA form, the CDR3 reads TGTGCCAGCAGCTTGCGGGGACAGGACTACGAGCAGTACTTC.

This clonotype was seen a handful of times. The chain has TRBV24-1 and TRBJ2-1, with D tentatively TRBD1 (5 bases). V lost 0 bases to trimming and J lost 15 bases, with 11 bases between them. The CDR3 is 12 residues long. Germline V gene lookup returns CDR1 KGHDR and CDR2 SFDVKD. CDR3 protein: CATSDLFGRGFF. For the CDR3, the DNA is TGTGCCACCAGTGATTTGTTCGGAAGGGGGTTCTTC.

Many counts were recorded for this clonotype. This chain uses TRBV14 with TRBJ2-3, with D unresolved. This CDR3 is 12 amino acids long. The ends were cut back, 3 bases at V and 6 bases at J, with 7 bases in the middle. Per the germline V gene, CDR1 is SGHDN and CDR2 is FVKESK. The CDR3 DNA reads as TGTGCCAGCAGCCAGGCGGCGGATACGCAGTATTTT. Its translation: CASSQAADTQYF.

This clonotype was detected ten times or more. Written as DNA, the CDR3 is TGTGCCAGCAGTTTGGGCCATTCCTACGAGCAGTACTTC. Amino acid sequence: CASSLGHSYEQYF. The chain has TRBV12-3 or TRBV12-4 and TRBJ2-7; D gene unclear. CDR3 length: 13 residues. Deletions cut 3 bases from V and 1 base from J, with 7 bases between.

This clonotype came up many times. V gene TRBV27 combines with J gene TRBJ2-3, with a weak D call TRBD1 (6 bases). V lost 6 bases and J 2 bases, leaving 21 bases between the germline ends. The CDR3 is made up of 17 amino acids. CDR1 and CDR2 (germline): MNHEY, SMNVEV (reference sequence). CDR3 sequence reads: CASSLFRDTDDTDTQYF. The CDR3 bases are TGTGCCAGCAGCCTTTTCCGGGACACGGACGACACAGATACGCAGTATTTT.

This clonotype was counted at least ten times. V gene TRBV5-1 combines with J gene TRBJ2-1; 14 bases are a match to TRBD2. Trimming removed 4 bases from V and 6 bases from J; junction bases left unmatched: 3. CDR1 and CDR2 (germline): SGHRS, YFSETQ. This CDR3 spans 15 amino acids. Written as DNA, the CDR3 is TGCGCCAGCAGCCGGACTAGCGGGGGGCCCAATGAGCAGTTCTTC. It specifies CASSRTSGGPNEQFF.

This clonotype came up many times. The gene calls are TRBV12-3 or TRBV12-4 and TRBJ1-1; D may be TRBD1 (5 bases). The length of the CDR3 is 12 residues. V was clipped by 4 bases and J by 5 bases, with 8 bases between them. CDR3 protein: CASSWGETEAFF. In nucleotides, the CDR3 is TGTGCCAGCAGTTGGGGGGAAACTGAAGCTTTCTTT.

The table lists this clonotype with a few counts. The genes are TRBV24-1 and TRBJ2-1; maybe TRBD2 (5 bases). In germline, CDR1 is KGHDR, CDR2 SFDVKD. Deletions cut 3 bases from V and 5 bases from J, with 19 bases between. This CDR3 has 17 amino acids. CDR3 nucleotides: TGTGCCACCAGTGATCCTAGACCCGGTTCGGGAAACAATGAGCAGTTCTTC. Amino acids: CATSDPRPGSGNNEQFF.

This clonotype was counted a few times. CDR3 loop: CASSYGRYSNQPQHF. CDR3 bases: TGTGCCAGCAGCTACGGACGGTATAGCAATCAGCCCCAGCATTTT. The V gene is TRBV12-3 or TRBV12-4, the J gene TRBJ1-5, with unresolved D. The CDR3 runs to 15 residues. Trimming removed 6 bases from V and 0 bases from J, with 12 bases in between.

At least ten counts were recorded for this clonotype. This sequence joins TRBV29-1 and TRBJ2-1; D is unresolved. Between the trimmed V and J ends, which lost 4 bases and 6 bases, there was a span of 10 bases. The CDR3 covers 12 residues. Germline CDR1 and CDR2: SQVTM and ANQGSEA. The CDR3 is CSVVAESNEQFF. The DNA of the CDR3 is TGCAGCGTTGTAGCAGAGTCCAATGAGCAGTTCTTC.

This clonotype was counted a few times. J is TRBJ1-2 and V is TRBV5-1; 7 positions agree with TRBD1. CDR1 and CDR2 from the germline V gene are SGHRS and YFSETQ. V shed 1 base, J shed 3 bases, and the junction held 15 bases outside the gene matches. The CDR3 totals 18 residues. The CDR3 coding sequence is TGCGCCAGCAGCTTGACCGGGACAGAGAGTGGGGCGCACTATGGCTACACCTTC. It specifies CASSLTGTESGAHYGYTF.

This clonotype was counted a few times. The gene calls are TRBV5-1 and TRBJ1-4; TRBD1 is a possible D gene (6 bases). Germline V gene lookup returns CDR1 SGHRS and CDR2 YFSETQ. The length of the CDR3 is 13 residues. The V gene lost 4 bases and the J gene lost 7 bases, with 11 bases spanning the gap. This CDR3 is CASSLEGGEKLFF. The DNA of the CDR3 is TGCGCCAGCAGCCTGGAGGGGGGTGAAAAACTGTTTTTT.

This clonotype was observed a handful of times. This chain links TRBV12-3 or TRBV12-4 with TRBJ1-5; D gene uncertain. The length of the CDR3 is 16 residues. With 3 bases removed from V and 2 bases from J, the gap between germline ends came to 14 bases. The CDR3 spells CASSLGRPRGNQPQHF. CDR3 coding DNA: TGTGCCAGCAGTTTGGGCAGGCCAAGGGGCAATCAGCCCCAGCATTTT.

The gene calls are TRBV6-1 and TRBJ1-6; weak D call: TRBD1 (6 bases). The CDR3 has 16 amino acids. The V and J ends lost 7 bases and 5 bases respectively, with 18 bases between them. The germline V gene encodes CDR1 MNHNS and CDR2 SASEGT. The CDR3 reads CASTPFADSDNSPLHF. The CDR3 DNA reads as TGTGCCAGCACCCCGTTTGCGGACAGCGATAATTCACCCCTCCACTTT.

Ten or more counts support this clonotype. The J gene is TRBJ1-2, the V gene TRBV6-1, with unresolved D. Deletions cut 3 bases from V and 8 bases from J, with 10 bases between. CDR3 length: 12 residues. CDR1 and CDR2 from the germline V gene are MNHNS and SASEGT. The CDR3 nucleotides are TGTGCCAGCAGTGACGCGTCTTGGGGCTACACCTTC. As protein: CASSDASWGYTF.